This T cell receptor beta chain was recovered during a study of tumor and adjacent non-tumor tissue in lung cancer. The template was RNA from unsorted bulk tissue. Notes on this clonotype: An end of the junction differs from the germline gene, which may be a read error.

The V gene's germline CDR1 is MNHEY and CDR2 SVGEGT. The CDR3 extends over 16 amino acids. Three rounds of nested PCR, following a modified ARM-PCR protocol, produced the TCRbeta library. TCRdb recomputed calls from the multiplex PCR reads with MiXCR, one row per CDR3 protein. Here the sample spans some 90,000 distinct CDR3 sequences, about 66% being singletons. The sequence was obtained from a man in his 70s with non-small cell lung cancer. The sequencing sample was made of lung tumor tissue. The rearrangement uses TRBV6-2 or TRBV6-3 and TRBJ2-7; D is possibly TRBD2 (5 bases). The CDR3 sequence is CGSTFSEGRGSYEQYF. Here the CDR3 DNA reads TGTGGCAGCACTTTCTCCGAGGGTCGGGGTTCCTACGAGCAGTACTTC.